The 14 T cell receptor beta chains listed next were all sequenced from one sample in a study of blood T cell repertoires in COVID-19. Sequencing used immunoSEQ multiplex PCR; TCRdb keeps in-frame clones, though not all of them. The table records about 120,000 clones, 88% of them present only once. The source material was peripheral blood. All receptors come from a human donor in a cohort sampled during active COVID-19.

The chain employs TRBV27 and TRBJ1-5; possible D gene TRBD1, 6 bases. Trimming shortened V by 5 bases and J by 9 bases, and 14 bases separated the two germline ends. The CDR3 length is 13 residues. Looked up from germline, CDR1 is MNHEY and CDR2 is SMNVEV (reference sequence). The CDR3 region is CASSHDRSGPQHF. DNA of the CDR3: TGTGCCAGCAGTCACGACAGGTCTGGGCCCCAGCATTTT.

Comment on this clone: The sample holds other DNA sequences that translate to the same CDR3. The chain couples TRBV7-9 to TRBJ2-3, with a weak D call TRBD1 (6 bases). The CDR3 length is 14 residues. Germline V gene sequence: CDR1 SEHNR, CDR2 FQNEAQ (reference sequence). The germline V and J ends were trimmed by 3 bases and 2 bases, with 9 bases remaining between them. The CDR3 DNA is TGTGCCAGCAGCTTGGACAGACCCACAGATACGCAGTATTTT. As protein: CASSLDRPTDTQYF. The complete variable domain, with remaining parts taken from reference TRBV7-9 and TRBJ2-3, reads DTGVSQNPRHKITKRGQNVTFRCDPISEHNRLYWYRQTLGQGPEFLTYFQNEAQLEKSRLLSDRFSAERPKGSFSTLEIQRTEQGDSAMYLCASSLDRPTDTQYFGPGTRLTVL.

V is TRBV28 and J is TRBJ1-1, with D possibly being TRBD1 (5 bases). Deletions cut 2 bases from V and 1 base from J, with 8 bases between. Germline lookup yields CDR1 MDHEN and CDR2 SYDVKM. This CDR3 has 14 amino acids. The CDR3 spells CASSLMGPNTEAFF. CDR3 bases: TGTGCCAGCAGTTTAATGGGGCCGAACACTGAAGCTTTCTTT.

The chain combines TRBV5-1 with TRBJ2-3, with 8 bases lining up with TRBD2. This CDR3 region has 15 residues. V shed 1 base, J shed 2 bases, and the junction held 3 bases outside the gene matches. The germline V gene has CDR1 SGHRS and CDR2 YFSETQ. CDR3 in amino acids: CASSLTSGPTDTQYF. The DNA for the CDR3 is TGCGCCAGCAGCTTGACTAGCGGACCCACAGATACGCAGTATTTT.

The rearrangement joins TRBV5-1 to TRBJ1-1; 8 bases fit TRBD1. The CDR3 has 13 residues. J gave up 7 bases and V 3 bases, and 5 bases lay outside the gene matches. Germline CDR1 is SGHRS and CDR2 is YFSETQ. The CDR3 protein is CASSSTGQGEAFF. The CDR3 DNA reads TGCGCCAGCAGCTCCACTGGACAGGGTGAAGCTTTCTTT.

The chain has TRBV7-2 and TRBJ2-7; a weak D match, TRBD2 (5 bases). V was pared by 1 base and J by 4 bases, with 11 bases between. The CDR3 extends over 14 amino acids. Germline CDR1 and CDR2: SGHTA and FQGNSA. CDR3 nucleotides: TGTGCCAGCAGCTTAGTATTTTCGGGGTACGAGCAGTACTTC. It encodes CASSLVFSGYEQYF.

This chain links TRBV12-5 with TRBJ2-2; TRBD2 is a possible D gene (6 bases). Looked up from germline, CDR1 is LGHNT and CDR2 is FRNRAP. The ends were cut back, 6 bases at V and 3 bases at J, with 17 bases in the middle. This CDR3 has 16 residues. The CDR3: CASGPRLGLDTGELFF. In DNA form, the CDR3 reads TGTGCTAGTGGGCCAAGACTAGGGTTGGACACCGGGGAGCTGTTTTTT.

Notes on this clone: The sample contains more than one DNA sequence encoding this CDR3. V gene TRBV6-1 combines with J gene TRBJ2-5; a weak D match, TRBD1 (5 bases). Trimming took off 1 base at V and 0 bases at J, with 9 bases between the two ends. The germline V gene encodes CDR1 MNHNS and CDR2 SASEGT. This CDR3 has 15 residues. The CDR3 here is CASSEGDRHQETQYF. DNA of the CDR3: TGTGCCAGCAGTGAAGGAGACAGACACCAAGAGACCCAGTACTTC.

This clone was seen just once. V gene TRBV7-2 combines with J gene TRBJ2-7; 9 nucleotides align to TRBD1. V was clipped by 5 bases and J by 6 bases; unmatched bases: 8. The CDR3 is made up of 14 amino acids. CDR1 is SGHTA and CDR2 is FQGNSA in the germline V gene. The CDR3 sequence: CASSPPGTGLEQYF. The CDR3 DNA reads TGTGCCAGCAGCCCCCCCGGGACAGGGCTCGAGCAGTACTTC.

This chain connects TRBV7-2 to TRBJ2-5, with 8 bases lining up with TRBD2. This CDR3 is built from 17 residues. V trimming: 0 bases; J trimming: 5 bases; junction bases outside the gene matches: 11. Germline CDR1 is SGHTA and CDR2 is FQGNSA. CDR3 sequence (DNA): TGTGCCAGCAGCTTAGCGATTTACGGGAGGGCAGGGGAGACCCAGTACTTC. Its protein product is CASSLAIYGRAGETQYF.

V usage is TRBV19 and J usage is TRBJ2-2, with TRBD1 identical over 8 bases. V lost 4 bases and J lost 0; bases outside the gene matches: 1. CDR3 length equals 15 residues. The germline gives CDR1 LNHDA, CDR2 SQIVND (reference sequence). CDR3 nucleotide sequence: TGTGCCAGTAGTAAACAGGGGGCGAACACCGGGGAGCTGTTTTTT. This translates into CASSKQGANTGELFF.

The table lists this clone with a few counts. The rearrangement joins TRBV27 to TRBJ2-7; 9 positions match TRBD2. J gave up 2 bases and V 5 bases, and 7 bases lay outside the gene matches. CDR1 is MNHEY and CDR2 is SMNVEV in the germline V gene (reference sequence). The CDR3 covers 15 residues. CDR3 loop: CASSESGGPAYEQYF. The CDR3 DNA is TGTGCCAGCAGTGAAAGCGGGGGGCCTGCCTACGAGCAGTACTTC.

The chain carries TRBV5-1 and TRBJ1-1; perhaps TRBD1 as D (6 bases). There are 13 residues in the CDR3. Germline CDR1 is SGHRS and CDR2 is YFSETQ. V shed 0 bases and J shed 7 bases, with 10 bases lying between them. Written as DNA, the CDR3 is TGCGCCAGCAGCTTGGGACAGGAGCTTGAAGCTTTCTTT. It codes for CASSLGQELEAFF.

This chain connects TRBV12-3 or TRBV12-4 to TRBJ2-1; D is ambiguous. The V and J ends lost 6 bases and 7 bases respectively, with 10 bases between them. This CDR3 comprises 12 residues. The CDR3 sequence: CASSPDWNEQFF. The CDR3 DNA reads as TGTGCCAGCAGCCCCGACTGGAATGAGCAGTTCTTC.